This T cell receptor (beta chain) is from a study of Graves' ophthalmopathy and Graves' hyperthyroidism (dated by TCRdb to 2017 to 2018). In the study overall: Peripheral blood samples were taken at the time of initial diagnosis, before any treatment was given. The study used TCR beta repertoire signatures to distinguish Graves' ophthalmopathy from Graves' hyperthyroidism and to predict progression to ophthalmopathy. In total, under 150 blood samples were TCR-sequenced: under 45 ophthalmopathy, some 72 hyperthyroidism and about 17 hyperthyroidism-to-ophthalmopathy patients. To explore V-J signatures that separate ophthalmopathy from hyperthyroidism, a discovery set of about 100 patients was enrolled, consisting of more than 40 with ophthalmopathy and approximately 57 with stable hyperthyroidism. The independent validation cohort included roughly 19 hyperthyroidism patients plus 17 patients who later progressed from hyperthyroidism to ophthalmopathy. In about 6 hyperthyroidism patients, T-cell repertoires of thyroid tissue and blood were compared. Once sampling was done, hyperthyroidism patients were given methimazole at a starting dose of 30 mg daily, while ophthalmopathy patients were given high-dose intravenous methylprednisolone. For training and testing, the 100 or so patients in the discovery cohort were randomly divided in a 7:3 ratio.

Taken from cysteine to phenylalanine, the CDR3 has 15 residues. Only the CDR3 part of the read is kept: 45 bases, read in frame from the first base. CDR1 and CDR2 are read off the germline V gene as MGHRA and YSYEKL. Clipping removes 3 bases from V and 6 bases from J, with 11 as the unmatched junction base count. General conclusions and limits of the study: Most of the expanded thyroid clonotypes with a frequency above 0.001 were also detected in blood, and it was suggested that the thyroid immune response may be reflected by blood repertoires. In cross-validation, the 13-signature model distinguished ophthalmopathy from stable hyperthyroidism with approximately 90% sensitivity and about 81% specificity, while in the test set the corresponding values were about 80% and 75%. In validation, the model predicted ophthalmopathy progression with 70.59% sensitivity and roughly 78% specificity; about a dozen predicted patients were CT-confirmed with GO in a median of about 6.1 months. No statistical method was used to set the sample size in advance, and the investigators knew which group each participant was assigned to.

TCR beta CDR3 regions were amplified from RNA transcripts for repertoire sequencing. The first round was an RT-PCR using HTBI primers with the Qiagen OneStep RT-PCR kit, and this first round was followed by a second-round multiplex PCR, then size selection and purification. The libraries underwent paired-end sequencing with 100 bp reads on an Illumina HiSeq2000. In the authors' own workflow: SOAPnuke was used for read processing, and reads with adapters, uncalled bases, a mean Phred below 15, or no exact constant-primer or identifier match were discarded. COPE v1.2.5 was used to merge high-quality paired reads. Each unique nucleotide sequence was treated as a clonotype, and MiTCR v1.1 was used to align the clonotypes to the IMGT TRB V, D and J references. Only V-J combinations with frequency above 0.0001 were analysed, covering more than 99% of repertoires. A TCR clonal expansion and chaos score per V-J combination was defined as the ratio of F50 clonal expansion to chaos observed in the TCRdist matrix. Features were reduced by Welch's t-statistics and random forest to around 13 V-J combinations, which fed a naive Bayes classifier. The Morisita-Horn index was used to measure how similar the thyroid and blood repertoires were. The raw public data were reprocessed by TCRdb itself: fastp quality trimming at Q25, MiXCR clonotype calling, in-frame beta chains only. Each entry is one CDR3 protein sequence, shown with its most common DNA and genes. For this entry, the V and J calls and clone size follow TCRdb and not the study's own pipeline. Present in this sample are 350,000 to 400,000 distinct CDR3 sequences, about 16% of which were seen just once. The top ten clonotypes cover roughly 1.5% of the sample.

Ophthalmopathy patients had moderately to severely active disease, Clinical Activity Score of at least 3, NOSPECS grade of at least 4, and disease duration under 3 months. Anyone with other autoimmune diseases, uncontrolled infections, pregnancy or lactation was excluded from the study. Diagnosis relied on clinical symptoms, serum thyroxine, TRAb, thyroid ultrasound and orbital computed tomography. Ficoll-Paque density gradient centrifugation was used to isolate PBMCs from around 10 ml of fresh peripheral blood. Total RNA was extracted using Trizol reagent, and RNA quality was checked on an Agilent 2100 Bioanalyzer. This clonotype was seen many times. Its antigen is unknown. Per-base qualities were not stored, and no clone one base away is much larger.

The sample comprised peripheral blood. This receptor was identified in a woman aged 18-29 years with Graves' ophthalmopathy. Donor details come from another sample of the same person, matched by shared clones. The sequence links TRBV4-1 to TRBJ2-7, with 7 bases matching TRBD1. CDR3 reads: CASSQGDQHRGEQYF. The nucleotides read TGCGCCAGCAGCCAGGGTGACCAACACAGGGGCGAGCAGTACTTC.